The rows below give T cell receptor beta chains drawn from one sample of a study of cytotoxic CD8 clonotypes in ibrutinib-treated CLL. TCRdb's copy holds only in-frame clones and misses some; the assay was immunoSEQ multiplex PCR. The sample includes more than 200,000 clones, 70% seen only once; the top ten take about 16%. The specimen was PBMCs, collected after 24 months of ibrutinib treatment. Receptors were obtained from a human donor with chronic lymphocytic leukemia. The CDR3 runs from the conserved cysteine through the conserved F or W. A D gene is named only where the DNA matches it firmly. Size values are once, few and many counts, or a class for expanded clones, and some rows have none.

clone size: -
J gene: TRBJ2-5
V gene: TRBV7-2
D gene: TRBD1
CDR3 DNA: TGTGCCAGCAGCTTACCGGGACAGGGGGAGAGGGAGACCCAGTACTTC
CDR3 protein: CASSLPGQGERETQYF

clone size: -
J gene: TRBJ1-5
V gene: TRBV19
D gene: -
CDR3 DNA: TGTGCCAGTGTCAAGTCCGGGACAAGCAATCAGCCCCAGCATTTT
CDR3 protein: CASVKSGTSNQPQHF

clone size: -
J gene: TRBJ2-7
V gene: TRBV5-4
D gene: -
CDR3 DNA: TGTGCCAGCAGCCCTCAGGGGAGCTACGAGCAGTACTTC
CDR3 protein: CASSPQGSYEQYF

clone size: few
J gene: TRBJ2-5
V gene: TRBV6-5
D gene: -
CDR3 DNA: TGTGCCAGCAGTTACAATCAAGAGACCCAGTACTTC
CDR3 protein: CASSYNQETQYF

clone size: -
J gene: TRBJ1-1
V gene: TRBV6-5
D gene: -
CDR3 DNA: TGTGCCAGCAGTTACGCTATGAACACTGAAGCTTTCTTT
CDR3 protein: CASSYAMNTEAFF

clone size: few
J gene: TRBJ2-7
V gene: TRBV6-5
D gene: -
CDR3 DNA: TGTGCCAGCAGTACCCCGGGTCTGTACGAGCAGTACTTC
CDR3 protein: CASSTPGLYEQYF

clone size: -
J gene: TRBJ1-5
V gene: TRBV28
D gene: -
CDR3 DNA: TGTGCCAGCAGTCCGGGGGTCCCGGACAATCAGCCCCAGCATTTT
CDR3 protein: CASSPGVPDNQPQHF

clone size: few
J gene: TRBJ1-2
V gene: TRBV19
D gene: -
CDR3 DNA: TGTGCCAGTAGTATTGACGGTCACTATGGCTACACCTTC
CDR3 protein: CASSIDGHYGYTF

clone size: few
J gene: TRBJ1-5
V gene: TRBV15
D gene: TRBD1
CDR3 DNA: TGTGCCACCAGCACAGAAAGACAGGGGGAGAGGCCCCAGCATTTT
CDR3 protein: CATSTERQGERPQHF

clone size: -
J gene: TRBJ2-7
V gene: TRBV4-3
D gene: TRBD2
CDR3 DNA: TGCGCCAGCAGCCAAAATACAGGACTAGCAATTCCGTGGCTCTACGAGCAGTACTTC
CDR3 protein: CASSQNTGLAIPWLYEQYF

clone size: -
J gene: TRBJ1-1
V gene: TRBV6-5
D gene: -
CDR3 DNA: TGTGCCAGCAGCCTCCGGGTGGCGTGGAACACTGAAGCTTTCTTT
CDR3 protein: CASSLRVAWNTEAFF

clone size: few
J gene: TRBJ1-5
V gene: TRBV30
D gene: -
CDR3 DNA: TGTGCCTGGAGCCCAACACGAAATCAGCCCCAGCATTTT
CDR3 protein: CAWSPTRNQPQHF

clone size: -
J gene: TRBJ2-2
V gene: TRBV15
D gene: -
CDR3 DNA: TGTGCCACCAGCAGCTTACTTGGGCTAAGCGGGGAGCTGTTTTTT
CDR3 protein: CATSSLLGLSGELFF

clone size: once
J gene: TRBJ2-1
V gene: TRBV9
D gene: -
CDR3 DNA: TGTGCCAGCGGGAGTTCCTGGGATGAGCAGTTCTTC
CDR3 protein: CASGSSWDEQFF

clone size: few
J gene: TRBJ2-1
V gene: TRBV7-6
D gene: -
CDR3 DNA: TGTGCCAGCAGCTTACAACAGGATGGCAATGAGCAGTTCTTC
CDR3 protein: CASSLQQDGNEQFF

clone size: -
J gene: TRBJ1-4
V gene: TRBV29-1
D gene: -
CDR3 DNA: TGCAGCGTTGCGGTGGGTGAAAAACTGTTTTTT
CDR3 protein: CSVAVGEKLFF

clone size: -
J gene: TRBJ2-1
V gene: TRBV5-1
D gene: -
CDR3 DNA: TGCGCCAGCAGCTTGGGACTAGAGTCGGACAATGAGCAGTTCTTC
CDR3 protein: CASSLGLESDNEQFF

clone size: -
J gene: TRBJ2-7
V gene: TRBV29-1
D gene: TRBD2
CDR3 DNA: TGCAGCGTTGACCCGGGACTAGCGGAGCCCCCCGAGCAGTACTTC
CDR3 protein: CSVDPGLAEPPEQYF

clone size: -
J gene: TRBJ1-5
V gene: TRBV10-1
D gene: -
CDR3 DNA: TGCGCCAGCAGGCCCGGGCCTCACCTTAATCAGCCCCAGCATTTT
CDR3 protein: CASRPGPHLNQPQHF

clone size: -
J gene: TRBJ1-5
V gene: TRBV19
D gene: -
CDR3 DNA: TGTGCCAGTAGTCCCGCCACACCTAACAATCAGGCCCAGCATTTT
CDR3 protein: CASSPATPNNQAQHF

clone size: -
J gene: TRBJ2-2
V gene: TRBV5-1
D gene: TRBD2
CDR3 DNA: TGCGCCAGCAGCTTTCTAGCGGGAACCGGGGAGCTGTTTTTT
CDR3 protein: CASSFLAGTGELFF

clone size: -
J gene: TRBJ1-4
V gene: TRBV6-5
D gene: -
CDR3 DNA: TGTGCCAGCAGAGCGGGGTCTACTGCTAATGAAAAACTGTTTTTT
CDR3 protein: CASRAGSTANEKLFF

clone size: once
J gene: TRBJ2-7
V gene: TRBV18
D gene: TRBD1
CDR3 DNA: TGTGCCAGCCACGGACAGGTAATTCCCTACGAGCAGTACTTC
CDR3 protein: CASHGQVIPYEQYF

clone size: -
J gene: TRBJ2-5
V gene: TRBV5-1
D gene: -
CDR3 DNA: TGCGCCAGCAGCTCCCTCGGGCAGCAAGAGACCCAGTACTTC
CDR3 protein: CASSSLGQQETQYF

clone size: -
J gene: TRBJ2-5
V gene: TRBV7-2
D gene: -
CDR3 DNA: TGTGCCAGCAGTCCCGGCCAAGAGACCCAGTACTTC
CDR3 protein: CASSPGQETQYF

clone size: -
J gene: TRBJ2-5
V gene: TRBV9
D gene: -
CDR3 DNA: TGTGCCAGCAGCGTAGGTCCGGGAGAAGAGACCCAGTACTTC
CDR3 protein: CASSVGPGEETQYF

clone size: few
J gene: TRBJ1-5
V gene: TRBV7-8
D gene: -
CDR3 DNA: TGTGCCAGCAGCTTAGTTCCGCAAAATCAGCCCCAGCATTTT
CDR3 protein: CASSLVPQNQPQHF

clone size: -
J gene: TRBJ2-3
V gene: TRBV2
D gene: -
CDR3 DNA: TGTGCCAGCCCCACCCAATACCAACATACAGATACGCAGTATTTT
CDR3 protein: CASPTQYQHTDTQYF

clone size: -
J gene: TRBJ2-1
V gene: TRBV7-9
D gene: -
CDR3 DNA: TGTGCCAGCGGTGAAAGGGACGGAGCCTACAATGAGCAGTTCTTC
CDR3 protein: CASGERDGAYNEQFF

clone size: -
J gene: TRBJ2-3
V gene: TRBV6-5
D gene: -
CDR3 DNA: TGTGCCAGCAGTGCCGGCAGGTCCCTTTCAGATACGCAGTATTTT
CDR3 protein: CASSAGRSLSDTQYF

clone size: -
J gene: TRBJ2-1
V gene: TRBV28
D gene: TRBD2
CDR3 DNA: TGTGCCAGCAGTTTCTCCGGGACTAGCGGTTGCAATGAGCAGTTCTTC
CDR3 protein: CASSFSGTSGCNEQFF

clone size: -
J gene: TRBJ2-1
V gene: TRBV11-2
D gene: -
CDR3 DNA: TGTGCCAGCACTCTGGGGCCCAATGAGCAGTTCTTC
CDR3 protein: CASTLGPNEQFF

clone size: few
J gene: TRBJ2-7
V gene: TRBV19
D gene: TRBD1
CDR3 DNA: TGTGCCAGTAGCCCCACAGGGGGTTACGAGCAGTACTTC
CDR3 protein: CASSPTGGYEQYF

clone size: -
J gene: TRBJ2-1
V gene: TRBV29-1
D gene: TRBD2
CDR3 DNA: TGCAGCGTTCCGTTGCGGGAGACCGGTGAGCAGTTCTTC
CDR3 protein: CSVPLRETGEQFF

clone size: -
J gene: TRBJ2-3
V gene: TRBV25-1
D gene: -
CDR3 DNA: TGTGCCAGCAGTGGTTGGGATACGCAGTATTTT
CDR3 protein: CASSGWDTQYF

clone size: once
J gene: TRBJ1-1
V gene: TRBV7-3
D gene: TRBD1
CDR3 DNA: TGTGCCAGCAGCCCCGGACAGGGGGGCGGCACTGAAGCTTTCTTT
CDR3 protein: CASSPGQGGGTEAFF

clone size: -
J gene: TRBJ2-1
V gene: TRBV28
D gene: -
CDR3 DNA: TGTGCCAGCAGTTTATATACAGGGTCAGGTAGCAATGAGCAGTTCTTC
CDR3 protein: CASSLYTGSGSNEQFF

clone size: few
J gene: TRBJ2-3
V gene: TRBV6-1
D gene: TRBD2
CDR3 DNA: TGTGCCAGCAGTGAACTAGCGGGGGCCGCGGGACGCACAGATACGCAGTATTTT
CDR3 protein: CASSELAGAAGRTDTQYF

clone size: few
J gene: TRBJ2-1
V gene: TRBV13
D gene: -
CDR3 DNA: TGTGCCAGCAGCTATGGTGCGGGAACCTACAATGAGCAGTTCTTC
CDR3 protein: CASSYGAGTYNEQFF

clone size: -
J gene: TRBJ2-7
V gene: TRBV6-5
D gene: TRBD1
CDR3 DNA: TGTGCCAGCAGCCTAGGGGGCAGGGGGCGTGAGCAGTACTTC
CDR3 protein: CASSLGGRGREQYF

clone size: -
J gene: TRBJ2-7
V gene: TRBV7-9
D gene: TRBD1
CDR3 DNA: TGTGCCAGCAGCCCCCCGACAGGGCTCGACGAGCAGTACTTC
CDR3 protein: CASSPPTGLDEQYF

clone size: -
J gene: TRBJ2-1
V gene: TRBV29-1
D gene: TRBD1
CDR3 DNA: TGCAGCGCGAAGACAGGGGGACGGACAAATGAGCAGTTCTTC
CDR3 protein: CSAKTGGRTNEQFF

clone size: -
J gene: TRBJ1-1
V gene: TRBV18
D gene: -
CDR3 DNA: TGTGCCAGCTCACCGCAGTCGGATAAGAACACTGAAGCTTTCTTT
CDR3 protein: CASSPQSDKNTEAFF

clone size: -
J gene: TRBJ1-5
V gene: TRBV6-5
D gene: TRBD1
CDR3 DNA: TGTGCCAGCAGCGCAGGGGGACGCAATCAGCCCCAGCATTTT
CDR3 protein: CASSAGGRNQPQHF

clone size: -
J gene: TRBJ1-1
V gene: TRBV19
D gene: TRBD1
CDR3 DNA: TGTGCCAGTAGTATATTGGGACAGGCAGGGAGGACTGAAGCTTTCTTT
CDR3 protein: CASSILGQAGRTEAFF

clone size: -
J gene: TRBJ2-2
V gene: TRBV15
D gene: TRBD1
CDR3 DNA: TGTGCCACCAGCAGACTTCTCGGGGACAGGGGTGTCACCGGGGAGCTGTTTTTT
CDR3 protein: CATSRLLGDRGVTGELFF

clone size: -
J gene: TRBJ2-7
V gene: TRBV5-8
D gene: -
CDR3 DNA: TGTGCCAGCAGCTTCCGACAGGACGTGTACGAGCAGTACTTC
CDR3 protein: CASSFRQDVYEQYF

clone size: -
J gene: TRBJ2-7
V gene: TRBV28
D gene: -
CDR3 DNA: TGTGCCAGCAGTTCTTGGACAGACTACGAGCAGTACTTC
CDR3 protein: CASSSWTDYEQYF

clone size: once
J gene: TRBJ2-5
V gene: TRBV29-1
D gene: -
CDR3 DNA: TGCAGCGTTGAAGATGGAGGGGGGCAAGAGACCCAGTACTTC
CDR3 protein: CSVEDGGGQETQYF

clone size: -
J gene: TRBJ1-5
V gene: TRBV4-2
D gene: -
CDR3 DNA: TGTGCCAGCAGCCACCCCCCGAGGACTACTGGGGGCAATCAGCCCCAGCATTTT
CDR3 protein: CASSHPPRTTGGNQPQHF

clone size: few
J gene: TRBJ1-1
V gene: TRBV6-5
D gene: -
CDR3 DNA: TGTGCCAGCAGCCGCAAATTGAACACTGAAGCTTTCTTT
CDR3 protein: CASSRKLNTEAFF

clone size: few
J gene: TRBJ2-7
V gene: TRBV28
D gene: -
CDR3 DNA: TGTGCCAGCGGAGGCTTCTCCTACGAGCAGTACTTC
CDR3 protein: CASGGFSYEQYF

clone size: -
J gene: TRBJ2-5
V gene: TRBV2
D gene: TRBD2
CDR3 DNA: TGTGCCAGCAGTGCCCGGGGGGGACGGCAAGAGACCCAGTACTTC
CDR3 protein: CASSARGGRQETQYF

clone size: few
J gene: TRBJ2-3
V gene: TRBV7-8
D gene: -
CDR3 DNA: TGTGCCAGCAGCTTTGTAGCGGATACGCAGTATTTT
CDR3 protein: CASSFVADTQYF

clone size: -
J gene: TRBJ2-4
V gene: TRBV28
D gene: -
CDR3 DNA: TGTGCCAGCAGTTTCGCCGGTATTGGCAAAAACATTCAGTACTTC
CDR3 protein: CASSFAGIGKNIQYF

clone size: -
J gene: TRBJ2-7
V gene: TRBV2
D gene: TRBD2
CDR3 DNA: TGTGCCAGCAAGCGGACTAGCGACACCTACGAGCAGTACTTC
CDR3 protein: CASKRTSDTYEQYF

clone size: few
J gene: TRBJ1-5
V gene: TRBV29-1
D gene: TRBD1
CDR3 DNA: TGCAGCGTGGCTACAGGGGGAAATCAGCCCCAGCATTTT
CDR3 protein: CSVATGGNQPQHF